This T cell receptor beta chain is drawn from a study of cytotoxic CD8 clonotypes in ibrutinib-treated CLL. For the study at large: The patients comprised roughly 10 relapsed/refractory and around 14 treatment-naive cases, some 17 IGHV unmutated. Responses: approximately 25 partial, 2 complete; after median approximately six years, approximately 15 stayed remitted, some twelve progressed.

Broader study findings: Contraction or stability on treatment was seen for public clonotypes, which were uncommon.

The method was immunoSEQ multiplex PCR; TCRdb's version includes in-frame clones alone and lacks a portion of them. In the table there are approximately 200,000 clones, over 60% of which are singletons. Germline V gene lookup returns CDR1 SQVTM and CDR2 ANQGSEA. The CDR3 contains 12 residues. Unmatched junction bases numbered 4, after V lost 4 bases and J lost 6 bases. With respect to this clone: What it recognizes is unknown.

This material consisted of PBMCs, taken after 24 months of ibrutinib treatment. J is TRBJ2-7 and V is TRBV29-1; 9 bases fit TRBD1. The sequence was collected from a human donor with chronic lymphocytic leukemia. The CDR3 DNA is TGCAGCGTTGGGACAGGGGACAGCGAGCAGTACTTC. Protein product: CSVGTGDSEQYF.